The clone carrying this T cell receptor (beta chain) has ten or more counts. The antigen is undetermined. TCRdb used MiXCR to reprocess the 5' RACE reads, holding one entry per CDR3 protein. This table has approximately 150,000 distinct CDR3 sequences, around 4% appearing once. Extraction of total RNA was performed on unfractionated whole blood. The data derive from a study of human T cells and chemical hapten exposure. Regarding the study as a whole: TCRs exceeding a frequency of 1 in 1000 stayed unchanged under DPC sensitization.

This receptor was obtained from a female donor in good health.

CDR3 region: CASSLVGTGLTEAFF. For the CDR3, the DNA is TGTGCCAGCAGCTTGGTTGGGACAGGGCTAACTGAAGCTTTCTTT. The rearrangement joins TRBV5-4 to TRBJ1-1, with 9 bases aligning to TRBD1. The V segment lost 0 bases and the J segment 5 bases; nucleotides outside the gene matches: 5. Germline lookup yields CDR1 SGHNT and CDR2 YYREEE (reference sequence). The CDR3 consists of 15 residues.